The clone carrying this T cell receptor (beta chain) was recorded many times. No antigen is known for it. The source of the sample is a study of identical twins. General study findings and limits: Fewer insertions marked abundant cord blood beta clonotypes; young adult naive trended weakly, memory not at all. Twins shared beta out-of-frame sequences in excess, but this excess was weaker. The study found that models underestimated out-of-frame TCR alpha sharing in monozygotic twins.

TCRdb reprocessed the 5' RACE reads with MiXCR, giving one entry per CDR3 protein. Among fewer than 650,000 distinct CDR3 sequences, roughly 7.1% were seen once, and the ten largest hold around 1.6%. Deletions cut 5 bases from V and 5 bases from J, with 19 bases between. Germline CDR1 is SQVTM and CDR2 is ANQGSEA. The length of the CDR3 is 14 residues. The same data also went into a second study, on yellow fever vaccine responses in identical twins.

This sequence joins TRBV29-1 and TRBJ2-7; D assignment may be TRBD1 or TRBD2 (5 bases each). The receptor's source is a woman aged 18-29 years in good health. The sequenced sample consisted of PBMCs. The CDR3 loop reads CSVREVGTADEQYF. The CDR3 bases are TGCAGCGTTAGAGAAGTAGGGACGGCTGACGAGCAGTACTTC.